Below, 9 T cell receptor beta chains from the same sample are listed, as sequenced in a study of shared clonotypes between healthy human individuals. TCRdb keeps only in-frame clones here, not all; method: immunoSEQ multiplex PCR. The table records about half a million clones, approximately 82% of them present only once. Sequenced: PBMCs. Receptor source: a woman aged 40 to 55 in good health. Some clones in this sample may be carry-over from other donors' samples.

This chain connects TRBV10-1 to TRBJ2-5; 11 nucleotides line up with TRBD2. CDR3 length: 14 amino acids. Trimming removed 6 bases from V and 3 bases from J; junction bases left unmatched: 3. Germline V gene data show CDR1 as WNHNN and CDR2 as SYGVQD (reference sequence). The CDR3 DNA follows: TGCGCCAGCAGCTTGACTAGCGGGAAAGAGACCCAGTACTTC. It specifies CASSLTSGKETQYF.

The genes are TRBV6-5 and TRBJ2-1, with TRBD2 identical over 12 bases. The CDR3 consists of 13 residues. J gave up 8 bases and V 6 bases, and 2 bases lay outside the gene matches. From germline, CDR1 is MNHEY and CDR2 SVGAGI. In DNA form, the CDR3 reads TGTGCCAGCAGGACTAGCGGGAGCGATGAGCAGTTCTTC. Encoded protein: CASRTSGSDEQFF.

V gene TRBV28 combines with J gene TRBJ2-5, with 9 bases that match TRBD1. Germline-derived CDR1 and CDR2 are MDHEN and SYDVKM. Trimming cost V 8 bases and J 2 bases; bases outside gene matches: 3. The CDR3 is 13 residues long. The CDR3 DNA reads as TGTGCCAGCCCGGGACAGGGACAAGAGACCCAGTACTTC. This encodes CASPGQGQETQYF.

This clone was observed a few times. This chain links TRBV5-6 with TRBJ2-5; D might be TRBD1 or TRBD2, each matching 6 bases. Deletions cut 2 bases from V and 2 bases from J, with 10 bases between. CDR1 and CDR2 (germline): SGHDT, YYEEEE. CDR3 length: 14 amino acids. The CDR3 DNA follows: TGTGCCAGCAGCTTATCGGGGGCTCAAGAGACCCAGTACTTC. This encodes CASSLSGAQETQYF.

Turning to this clone: In the same sample, other DNA sequences code for this CDR3. The gene calls are TRBV19 and TRBJ1-3; no clear D gene. This CDR3 spans 12 amino acids. Trimming took 6 bases from V and 0 from J, leaving 3 bases between them. From germline, CDR1 is LNHDA and CDR2 SQIVND (reference sequence). The CDR3 sequence: CASRSSGNTIYF. The CDR3 bases are TGTGCCAGTAGGAGCTCTGGAAACACCATATATTTT. The variable domain in full, completed from reference TRBV19 and TRBJ1-3, reads DGGITQSPKYLFRKEGQNVTLSCEQNLNHDAMYWYRQDPGQGLRLIYYSQIVNDFQKGDIAEGYSVSREKKESFPLTVTSAQKNPTAFYLCASRSSGNTIYFGEGSWLTVV.

The V gene is TRBV28, the J gene TRBJ2-2, with 8 positions matching TRBD1. V gave up 4 bases and J gave up 7 bases; unmatched junction bases: 11. CDR1 is MDHEN, CDR2 SYDVKM, per germline. The CDR3 has 16 amino acids. CDR3 in amino acids: CASSSTGGLGRGELFF. For the CDR3, the DNA is TGTGCCAGCAGTTCAACAGGGGGGCTCGGCCGCGGGGAGCTGTTTTTT.

The chain links TRBV5-1 to TRBJ2-5; 7 bases fit TRBD2. Trimming took 0 bases from V and 3 from J; bases not matched to a gene: 11. The germline V gene encodes CDR1 SGHRS and CDR2 YFSETQ. The CDR3 spans 17 residues. Written as DNA, the CDR3 is TGCGCCAGCAGCTTGGATGTATCTAGCGGCCTTAAAGAGACCCAGTACTTC. It specifies CASSLDVSSGLKETQYF. Variable domain in full (rest from reference TRBV5-1 and TRBJ2-5): KAGVTQTPRYLIKTRGQQVTLSCSPISGHRSVSWYQQTPGQGLQFLFEYFSETQRNKGNFPGRFSGRQFSNSRSEMNVSTLELGDSALYLCASSLDVSSGLKETQYFGPGTRLLVL.

The chain links TRBV28 to TRBJ1-5, with 9 bases that match TRBD1. CDR1 is MDHEN and CDR2 is SYDVKM in the germline V gene. Trimming took 7 bases from V and 3 from J; bases not matched to a gene: 4. The CDR3 is made up of 14 amino acids. Here the CDR3 reads CASIGQGNNQPQHF. The DNA of the CDR3 is TGTGCCAGCATCGGACAGGGGAACAATCAGCCCCAGCATTTT.

This clone has a single count. The rearrangement joins TRBV14 to TRBJ2-7; TRBD2 matches at 15 bases. V dropped 3 bases and J dropped 4; count of bases not matched to a gene: 7. The CDR3 spans 17 residues. The germline V gene encodes CDR1 SGHDN and CDR2 FVKESK. CDR3 coding DNA: TGTGCCAGCAGCCATAGGACTAGCGGGAGGGTAACGTACGAGCAGTACTTC. Protein sequence: CASSHRTSGRVTYEQYF.